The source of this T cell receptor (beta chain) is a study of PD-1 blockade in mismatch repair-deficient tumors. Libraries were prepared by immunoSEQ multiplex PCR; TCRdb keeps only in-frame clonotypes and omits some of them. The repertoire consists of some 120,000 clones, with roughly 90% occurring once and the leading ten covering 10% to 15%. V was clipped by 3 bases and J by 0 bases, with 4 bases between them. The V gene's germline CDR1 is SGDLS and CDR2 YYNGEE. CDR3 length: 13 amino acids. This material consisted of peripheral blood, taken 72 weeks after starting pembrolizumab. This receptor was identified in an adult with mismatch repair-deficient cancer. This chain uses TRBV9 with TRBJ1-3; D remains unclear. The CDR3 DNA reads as TGTGCCAGCAGCGGGGGCTCTGGAAACACCATATATTTT. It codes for CASSGGSGNTIYF. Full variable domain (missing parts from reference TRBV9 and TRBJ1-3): DSGVTQTPKHLITATGQRVTLRCSPRSGDLSVYWYQQSLDQGLQFLIQYYNGEERAKGNILERFSAQQFPDLHSELNLSSLELGDSALYFCASSGGSGNTIYFGEGSWLTVV.